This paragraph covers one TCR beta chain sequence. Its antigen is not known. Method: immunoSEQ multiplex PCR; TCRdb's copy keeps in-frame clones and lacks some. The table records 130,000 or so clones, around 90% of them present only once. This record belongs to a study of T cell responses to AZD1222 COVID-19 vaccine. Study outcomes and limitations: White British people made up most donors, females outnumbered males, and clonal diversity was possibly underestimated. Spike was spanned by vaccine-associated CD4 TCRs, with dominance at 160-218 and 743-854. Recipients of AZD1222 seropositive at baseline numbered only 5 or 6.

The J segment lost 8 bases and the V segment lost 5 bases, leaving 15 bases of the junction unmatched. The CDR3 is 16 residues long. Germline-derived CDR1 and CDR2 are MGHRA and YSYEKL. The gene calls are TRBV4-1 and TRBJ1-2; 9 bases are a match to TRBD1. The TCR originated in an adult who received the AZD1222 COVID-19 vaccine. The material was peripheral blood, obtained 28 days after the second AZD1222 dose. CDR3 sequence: CASSVPGQGRLEGYTF. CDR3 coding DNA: TGCGCCAGCAGCGTGCCGGGACAGGGTCGTTTAGAGGGCTACACCTTC.